One and the same sample provided the 9 T cell receptor beta chains below, sequenced in a study of T cell responses to AZD1222 COVID-19 vaccine. Generated by immunoSEQ multiplex PCR, the TCRdb table keeps only in-frame clones and is missing some. The sample comprises 200,000 or so clones, 80% to 95% of which are singletons, and about 10% rests with the top ten. The sample was peripheral blood, taken on day 0 of AZD1222 vaccination. The receptors shown here come from an adult in good health.

This sequence joins TRBV3-1 (or the pseudogene TRBV3-2) and TRBJ2-5; the D gene is possibly TRBD2 (5 bases). This CDR3 contains 15 residues. With 4 bases removed from V and 5 bases from J, the gap between germline ends came to 17 bases. Germline CDR1 and CDR2: LGHDT and YNNKEL (reference sequence). The CDR3 coding sequence is TGTGCCAGCAGCCCACGCATACGGGAACGGGAGACCCAGTACTTC. Encoded protein: CASSPRIRERETQYF.

This chain links TRBV27 with TRBJ1-5; D ambiguous. The germline CDR1 and CDR2 sequences are MNHEY and SMNVEV (reference sequence). This CDR3 contains 15 residues. The V end lost 5 bases, the J end lost 4 bases, and 15 bases lay between the germline ends. CDR3 sequence: CASSMSSSSNQPQHF. The CDR3 nucleotides read TGTGCCAGCAGTATGTCTAGTTCTTCAAATCAGCCCCAGCATTTT.

The V gene is TRBV7-2, the J gene TRBJ2-2; D gene uncertain. The V end lost 1 base, the J end lost 4 bases, and 10 bases lay between the germline ends. The length of the CDR3 is 15 residues. CDR1 is SGHTA and CDR2 is FQGNSA in the germline V gene. CDR3: CASSLVLGFTGELFF. The CDR3 DNA reads as TGTGCCAGCAGCTTAGTATTAGGATTCACCGGGGAGCTGTTTTTT.

The chain couples TRBV29-1 to TRBJ1-1; unclear D gene. V lost 3 bases, J lost 4 bases, and 12 bases lay in between. The CDR3 sequence is 13 residues long. From germline, CDR1 is SQVTM and CDR2 ANQGSEA. The CDR3 sequence is CSVDKPEATEAFF. CDR3 DNA sequence: TGCAGCGTTGATAAGCCCGAAGCCACTGAAGCTTTCTTT.

The rearrangement uses TRBV3-1 (or the pseudogene TRBV3-2) and TRBJ2-2; the match to TRBD2 covers 7 bases. Looked up from germline, CDR1 is LGHDT and CDR2 is YNNKEL (reference sequence). Trimming at V came to 8 bases and at J to 7 bases, leaving 1 base not matched to a gene. The CDR3 loop spans 11 amino acids. The CDR3 DNA is TGTGCCAGCGCGGGGGACGGGGAGCTGTTTTTT. Amino acid sequence: CASAGDGELFF.

The chain has TRBV3-1 (or the pseudogene TRBV3-2) and TRBJ2-5; 9 bases align to TRBD1. The CDR3 runs 14 residues. V shed 9 bases, J shed 4 bases, and the junction held 9 bases outside the gene matches. Germline V gene sequence: CDR1 LGHDT, CDR2 YNNKEL (reference sequence). In DNA, the CDR3 is TGTGCCAGTAATACGGGACAGGGAGGAGAGACCCAGTACTTC. Amino acids: CASNTGQGGETQYF.

The rearrangement uses TRBV12-3 or TRBV12-4 and TRBJ1-2; TRBD1 aligns across 8 bases. Trimming at V came to 6 bases and at J to 8 bases, leaving 8 bases not matched to a gene. CDR3 length equals 13 residues. In DNA form, the CDR3 reads TGTGCCAGCAGCGGACAGGGAGGTTGGGGCTACACCTTC. This gives the protein CASSGQGGWGYTF.

CDR3 loop: CASSLRIQGADYGYTF. The CDR3 region has the DNA TGCGCCAGCAGCTTGCGAATCCAGGGTGCGGACTATGGCTACACCTTC. The chain is built from TRBV5-1 and TRBJ1-2, with D possibly matching TRBD1 (5 bases). With 1 base removed from V and 3 bases from J, the gap between germline ends came to 16 bases. The germline V gene has CDR1 SGHRS and CDR2 YFSETQ. The CDR3 is 16 amino acids.

This clone was counted once. The chain joins TRBV11-2 to TRBJ2-1, with D maybe TRBD2 (6 bases). The CDR3 covers 16 residues. With 6 bases removed from V and 10 bases from J, the gap between germline ends came to 25 bases. From germline, CDR1 is SGHAT and CDR2 FQNNGV. CDR3 loop: CASRWTGGINLREQFF. The DNA of the CDR3 is TGTGCCAGCAGGTGGACTGGGGGGATCAACCTCAGAGAGCAGTTCTTC.